Sequencing of this TCR beta chain was carried out in a study of OX40 agonist ivuxolimab in advanced cancers. Across the whole study: Participants, 82.7% male, averaged about 59 years of age, ranging from 23 to 79. Three patients, one with hepatocellular carcinoma and two with cutaneous melanoma, responded partially.

Per germline, CDR1 SGHVS and CDR2 FNYEAQ. Deletions cut 5 bases from V and 0 bases from J, with 14 bases between. The CDR3 loop spans 16 amino acids. As for this clone: Its specificity is not known.

Baseline, cycle 4 day 1, and cycle 7 day 1 were the blood sampling points. General study results and limits: On average, a greater number of expanded clones characterised CD8+ T cells relative to CD4+.

Assay used: immunoSEQ multiplex PCR; TCRdb lists only in-frame clones, some missing. The sample yields roughly 140,000 clones, around 94% seen once. This clonotype was sampled from an adult with an advanced solid tumor such as melanoma, head and neck, liver or kidney cancer. This chain uses TRBV7-6 with TRBJ1-5; D uncertain. This sample comprised CD4+ or CD8+ T cells sorted from blood, obtained in a trial of the OX40 agonist ivuxolimab. This CDR3 reads CASSPHWTVSNQPQHF. The CDR3 bases are TGTGCCAGCAGCCCACACTGGACGGTTAGCAATCAGCCCCAGCATTTT.